This T cell receptor beta chain appears in the sequencing data of a study of blood T cell repertoires in COVID-19 (dated by TCRdb to about 2020). At the level of the whole study: The collaborator samples originated in the United States, Italy and Spain and spanned the acute and convalescent phases of COVID-19. Where HLA class I and class II types were available, the types were taken from metadata supplied by the sample provider, not from assay-based typing. Sample metadata almost always included a de-identified subject ID, COVID-19 status, age in years and sex. The repertoires were released in a freely available public database meant as a resource for research on the immune response to SARS-CoV-2. The samples were drawn from two sources: the first 160 participants of the ongoing ImmuneRACE study, and 1,000 to 1,500 subjects contributed by 6 global collaborators. Deeply sampled blood TCRbeta repertoires from subjects exposed to, actively infected with, or recovered from COVID-19 were included in the dataset. The prospective study material was composed of cDNA or gDNA derived from T cells, B-cell-depleted T cells, or PBMCs. Summary of the overall study and its limitations: The amount of clinical and demographic metadata varied by source and participant and was provided uncurated.

Notes on this clone: Its target antigen remains unknown. No base-level quality is on record; no much larger clone is a single base apart.

The immunoSEQ Assay, a bias-controlled multiplex PCR, was used to amplify TCRbeta CDR3 regions from genomic DNA. Turning to the authors' computational methods: The number of nucleated cells in each sample was estimated from the amplification of reference gene primers within the assay. To quantify the absolute abundance of each unique TCRbeta CDR3 rearrangement, sequence reads were collapsed and filtered. For each sample, productive Simpson clonality was calculated as the square root of Simpson's diversity index across productive rearrangements. In TCRdb, the immuneACCESS table is reduced to in-frame sequences with V and J assigned. These tables do not hold every clone; where another copy was compared, an unresolved V gene accounts for under half, and the others remain unexplained. That table is the source of V, J and clone size, and D and trimming were worked out from the DNA. This sample has 150,000 to 200,000 clones in its table, and 90% of those were observed once. Clones ranked in the top ten supply approximately 0.5% of the sample.

The CDR3, cysteine through phenylalanine, is 17 amino acids long. Only CDR3 DNA is held: 51 bases, read in frame from base 1. Clipping removes 1 base from V and 3 bases from J, with 8 as the unmatched junction base count. The germline V gene (reference sequence) sets CDR1 to SEHNR and CDR2 to FQNEAQ. Each collaborating institution followed its own protocols to collect whole blood in K2EDTA tubes. For TCRbeta analysis, collaborator samples were shipped as frozen whole blood, as isolated PBMCs, or as DNA extracted from either sample type. The sequence came from a man aged 50 or older with acute or convalescent COVID-19. This sequence uses TRBV7-9 and TRBJ1-4, and 7 junction bases match TRBD1. Sequencing was done on a sample of peripheral blood. The DNA is TGTGCCAGCAGCTTAGGGGTTACCGGGACAGCTAATGAAAAACTGTTTTTT. It translates to CASSLGVTGTANEKLFF.